This T cell receptor beta chain was sequenced for a study of shared clonotypes between healthy human individuals. Study at large: CD4 naive and CD4 memory each took three plates per donor, while CD8 naive took two and CD8 memory one. Points from the study as a whole: Only blood was sampled; tissue repertoires likely differ.

Germline CDR1 reads MGHRA; CDR2 reads YSYEKL. Trimming took 1 base from V and 0 from J, leaving 16 bases between them. The CDR3 is 17 residues long. Regarding this clone: Its antigen is currently unknown.

Clones were read by immunoSEQ multiplex PCR, and TCRdb kept only the in-frame ones, dropping some. The table lists under 2.5 million clones, 80% to 95% of them singletons, with approximately 0.41% in the top ten. The TCR comes from a young man in good health. Some clones in this sample may be carry-over from other donors' samples. This chain links TRBV4-1 with TRBJ2-7; D is tentatively TRBD1 or TRBD2 (5 bases each). The sequenced sample consisted of naive CD4+ T cells from PBMCs. The subset here: CD45RA+ positively selected. The CDR3 is CASSQVSGPARSYEQYF. Written as DNA, the CDR3 is TGCGCCAGCAGCCAAGTCTCGGGGCCCGCGCGCTCCTACGAGCAGTACTTC.